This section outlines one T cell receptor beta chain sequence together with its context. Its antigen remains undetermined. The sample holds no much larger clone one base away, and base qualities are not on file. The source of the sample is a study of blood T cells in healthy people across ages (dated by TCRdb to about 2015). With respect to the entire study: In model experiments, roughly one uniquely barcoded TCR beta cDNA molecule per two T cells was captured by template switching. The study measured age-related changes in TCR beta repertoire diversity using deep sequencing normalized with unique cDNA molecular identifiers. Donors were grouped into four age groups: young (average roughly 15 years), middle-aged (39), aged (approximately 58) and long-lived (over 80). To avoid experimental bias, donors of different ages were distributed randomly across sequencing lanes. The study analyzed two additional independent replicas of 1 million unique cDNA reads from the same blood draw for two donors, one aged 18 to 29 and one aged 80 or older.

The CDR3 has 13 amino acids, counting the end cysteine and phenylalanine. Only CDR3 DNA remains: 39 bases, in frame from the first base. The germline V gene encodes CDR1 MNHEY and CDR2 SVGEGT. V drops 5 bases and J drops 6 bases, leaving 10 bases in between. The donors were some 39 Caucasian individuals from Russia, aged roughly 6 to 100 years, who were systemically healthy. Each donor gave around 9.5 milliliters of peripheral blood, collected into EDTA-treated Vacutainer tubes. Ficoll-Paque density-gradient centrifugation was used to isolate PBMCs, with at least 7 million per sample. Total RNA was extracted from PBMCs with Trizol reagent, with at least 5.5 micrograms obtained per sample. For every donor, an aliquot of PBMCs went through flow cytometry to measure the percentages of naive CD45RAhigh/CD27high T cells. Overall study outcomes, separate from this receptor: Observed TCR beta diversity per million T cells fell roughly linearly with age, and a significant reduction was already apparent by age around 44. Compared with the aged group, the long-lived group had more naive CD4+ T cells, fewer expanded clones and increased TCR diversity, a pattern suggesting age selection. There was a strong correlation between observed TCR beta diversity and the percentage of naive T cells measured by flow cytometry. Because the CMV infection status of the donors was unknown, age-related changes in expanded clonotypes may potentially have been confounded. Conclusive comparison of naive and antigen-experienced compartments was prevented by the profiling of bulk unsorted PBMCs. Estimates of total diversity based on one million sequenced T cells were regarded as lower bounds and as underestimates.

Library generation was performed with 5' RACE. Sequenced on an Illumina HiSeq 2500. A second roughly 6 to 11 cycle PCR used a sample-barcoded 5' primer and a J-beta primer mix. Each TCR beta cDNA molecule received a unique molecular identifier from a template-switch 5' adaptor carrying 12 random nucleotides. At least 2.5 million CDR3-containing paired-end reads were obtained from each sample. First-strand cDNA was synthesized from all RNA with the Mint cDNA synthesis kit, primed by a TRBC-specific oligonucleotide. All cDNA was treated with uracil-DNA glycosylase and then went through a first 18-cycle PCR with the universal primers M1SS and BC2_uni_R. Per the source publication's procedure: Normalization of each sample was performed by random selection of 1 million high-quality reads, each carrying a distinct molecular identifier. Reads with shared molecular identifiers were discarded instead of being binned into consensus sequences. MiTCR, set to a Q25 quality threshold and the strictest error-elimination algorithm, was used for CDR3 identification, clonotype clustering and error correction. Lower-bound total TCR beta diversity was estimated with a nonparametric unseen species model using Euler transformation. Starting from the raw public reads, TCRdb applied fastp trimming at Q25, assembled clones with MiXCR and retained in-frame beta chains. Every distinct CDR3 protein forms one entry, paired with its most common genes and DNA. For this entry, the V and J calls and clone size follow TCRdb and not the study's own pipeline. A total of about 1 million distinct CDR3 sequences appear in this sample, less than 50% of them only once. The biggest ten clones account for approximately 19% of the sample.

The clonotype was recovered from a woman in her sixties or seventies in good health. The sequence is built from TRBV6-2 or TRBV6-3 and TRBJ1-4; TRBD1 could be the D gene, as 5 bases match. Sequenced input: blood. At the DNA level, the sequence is TGTGCCAGCAGTCCGGACATCTATGAAAAACTGTTTTTT. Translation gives CASSPDIYEKLFF.